The next 5 T cell receptor beta chains were all read from a single sample in a study of control samples from healthy donors and cancer patients. The protocol was immunoSEQ multiplex PCR, while the TCRdb copy is restricted to in-frame clones and leaves out a portion. Of around 130,000 clones detected, roughly 89% appear once; the ten largest clones hold around 10%. Sequenced material: blood. The receptor set was obtained from a man aged 30 to 39 in good health.

The J gene is TRBJ1-5, the V gene TRBV15; TRBD1 matches at 7 bases. The CDR3 spans 19 residues. Trimming removed 3 bases from V and 0 bases from J; junction bases left unmatched: 14. In germline, CDR1 is LNHNV, CDR2 YYDKDF (reference sequence). CDR3 DNA sequence: TGTGCCACCAGCAGCCCCTGGGGGGGCGACAGGGATAGCAATCAGCCCCAGCATTTT. It yields the protein CATSSPWGGDRDSNQPQHF.

V gene TRBV4-2 combines with J gene TRBJ1-2; D is uncertain. CDR1 is LGHNA and CDR2 is YNFKEQ in the germline V gene. V was shortened by 1 base and J by 3 bases, with 15 bases between the two germline ends. The CDR3 is 16 residues long. CDR3 sequence reads: CASSQVGGRGDYGYTF. The DNA for the CDR3 is TGTGCCAGCAGCCAAGTGGGAGGGAGAGGTGACTATGGCTACACCTTC.

A few counts support this clone. V is TRBV4-1 and J is TRBJ1-5; D gene ambiguous. Looked up from germline, CDR1 is MGHRA and CDR2 is YSYEKL. Trimming left V 1 base short and J 0 bases short, with 4 bases between. This CDR3 spans 14 amino acids. The CDR3 region has the DNA TGCGCCAGCAGCCAAGGCAGTAGCAATCAGCCCCAGCATTTT. Protein product: CASSQGSSNQPQHF.

The chain joins TRBV30 to TRBJ2-7, with D tentatively TRBD2 (6 bases). The V end was cut by 1 base, the J end by 3 bases, with 16 bases between. Germline V gene data show CDR1 as GTSNPN and CDR2 as SVGIG (reference sequence). The length of the CDR3 is 15 residues. The CDR3 region is CAWSGETNGGYEQYF. Written as DNA, the CDR3 is TGTGCCTGGAGTGGGGAGACTAACGGGGGCTACGAGCAGTACTTC. Variable domain in full (rest from reference TRBV30 and TRBJ2-7): SQTIHQWPATLVQPVGSPLSLECTVEGTSNPNLYWYRQAAGRGLQLLFYSVGIGQISSEVPQNLSASRPQDRQFILSSKKLLLSDSGFYLCAWSGETNGGYEQYFGPGTRLTVT.

CDR3: CASIGQEGNTEAFF. CDR3 in DNA: TGTGCCAGCATCGGACAAGAGGGGAACACTGAAGCTTTCTTT. V is TRBV2 and J is TRBJ1-1; D may be TRBD1 (5 bases). In germline, CDR1 is SNHLY, CDR2 FYNNEI. V gave up 7 bases and J gave up 1 base, with 13 bases separating them. The CDR3 has 14 residues. Looking up the rest from reference TRBV2 and TRBJ1-1 gives the full variable domain: EPEVTQTPSHQVTQMGQEVILRCVPISNHLYFYWYRQILGQKVEFLVSFYNNEISEKSEIFDDQFSVERPDGSNFTLKIRSTKLEDSAMYFCASIGQEGNTEAFFGQGTRLTVV.